This TCR beta chain was sequenced for a study of CD8 T cells in Susac syndrome. The V end lost 7 bases, the J end lost 0 bases, and 13 bases lay between the germline ends. The germline CDR1 and CDR2 sequences are MNHNS and SASEGT. The CDR3 is made up of 14 amino acids. Reverse transcription used about 0.5 to 1 ug RNA and random hexamers. TCRdb used MiXCR to reprocess the immunoSEQ multiplex PCR reads, holding one entry per CDR3 protein. The table shows 150,000 to 200,000 distinct CDR3 sequences, with roughly 94% occurring only once. The clonotype originates from a human donor with multiple sclerosis. V gene TRBV6-1 combines with J gene TRBJ2-7; possibly TRBD1 for D (7 bases). The sample consisted of CD4+ T cells from PBMCs. CDR3 bases: TGTGCCAGCACCCAGGGGGGAGTCTCCTACGAGCAGTACTTC. Its translation is CASTQGGVSYEQYF.